One sample yielded the 18 T cell receptor beta chains listed below, sequenced in a study of blood T cell repertoires in COVID-19. Data came from immunoSEQ multiplex PCR; TCRdb stores just in-frame clones and leaves some out. The sample lists fewer than 30,000 clones; 93% were seen once. The specimen sequenced was peripheral blood. These receptors all come from a woman between 65 and 79 years old with COVID-19, enrolled during active disease.

The V and J genes are TRBV18 and TRBJ2-7; TRBD2 might be the D (6 bases). V was trimmed by 2 bases and J by 3 bases, leaving 11 bases between them. CDR1 is KGHSH and CDR2 is LQKENI in the germline V gene. The length of the CDR3 is 14 residues. For the CDR3, the DNA is TGTGCCAGCTCACCAGGCGGAGGGATCTACGAGCAGTACTTC. Its translation: CASSPGGGIYEQYF.

This clone has a single count. The J gene is TRBJ2-7, the V gene TRBV7-3; 11 nucleotides match TRBD1. Germline V gene lookup returns CDR1 SGHTA and CDR2 FQGTGA. Trimming took 2 bases from V and 3 from J; bases not matched to a gene: 3. This CDR3 comprises 15 residues. CDR3 loop: CASSLFGTGGYEQYF. For the CDR3, the DNA is TGTGCCAGCAGCTTATTTGGGACAGGGGGCTACGAGCAGTACTTC.

For the CDR3, the DNA is TGTGCCTGGAGTTCCTCGGGGAACACAGATACGCAGTATTTT. It specifies CAWSSSGNTDTQYF. This rearrangement joins TRBV30 to TRBJ2-3, with D perhaps TRBD2 (5 bases). The V end was cut by 2 bases, the J end by 2 bases, with 11 bases between. Germline assignment: CDR1 GTSNPN and CDR2 SVGIG (reference sequence). The CDR3 length is 14 residues.

This sequence joins TRBV18 and TRBJ2-1; the D is unclear. The CDR3 sequence is 14 residues long. The V gene lost 4 bases and the J gene lost 13 bases, with 20 bases spanning the gap. Germline lookup yields CDR1 KGHSH and CDR2 LQKENI. The CDR3 here is CASSRATIPSPQFF. In nucleotides, the CDR3 is TGTGCCAGCTCACGGGCCACAATCCCCAGTCCCCAGTTCTTC. Combining the CDR3 with reference TRBV18 and TRBJ2-1 gives the whole variable domain NAGVMQNPRHLVRRRGQEARLRCSPMKGHSHVYWYRQLPEEGLKFMVYLQKENIIDESGMPKERFSAEFPKEGPSILRIQQVVRGDSAAYFCASSRATIPSPQFFGPGTRLTVL.

This clone was found once. The gene calls are TRBV5-1 and TRBJ2-7, with D possibly TRBD2 on 5 matching bases. Trimming took 5 bases from V and 2 from J, leaving 11 bases between them. The length of the CDR3 is 13 residues. Germline values: CDR1 SGHRS, CDR2 YFSETQ. DNA for the CDR3: TGCGCCAGCAGTCCGGTCGGGGCCTACGAGCAGTACTTC. It codes for CASSPVGAYEQYF.

The rearrangement joins TRBV6-2 or TRBV6-3 to TRBJ2-3, with 16 bases identical to TRBD2. This CDR3 has 21 residues. The germline V gene has CDR1 MNHEY and CDR2 SVGEGT. Trimming removed 2 bases from V and 1 base from J; junction bases left unmatched: 12. The CDR3 loop reads CASSYAFVGTSGRAGTDTQYF. In DNA, the CDR3 is TGTGCCAGCAGTTACGCTTTTGTCGGGACTAGCGGGAGGGCGGGCACAGATACGCAGTATTTT.

The chain is built from TRBV28 and TRBJ2-3; 8 bases align to TRBD2. Germline V gene sequence: CDR1 MDHEN, CDR2 SYDVKM. Trimming removed 8 bases from V and 6 bases from J; junction bases left unmatched: 13. This CDR3 contains 15 residues. The CDR3 DNA sequence: TGTGCCAGCGCCTTCCGGACTAGCTCGCGTGATACGCAGTATTTT. Translated, it gives CASAFRTSSRDTQYF.

The rearrangement uses TRBV10-2 and TRBJ1-4; 7 bases fit TRBD1. The germline gives CDR1 WSHSY, CDR2 SAAADI. The CDR3 consists of 16 residues. J gave up 2 bases and V 6 bases, and 9 bases lay outside the gene matches. CDR3 sequence reads: CASSNRGWETNEKLFF. The CDR3 DNA is TGCGCCAGCAGCAACAGGGGTTGGGAGACTAATGAAAAACTGTTTTTT.

This chain joins TRBV20-1 and TRBJ2-1, with 8 bases aligning to TRBD2. Germline V CDR1 and CDR2: DFQATT, SNEGSKA (reference sequence). The V gene end was trimmed by 4 bases and the J gene end by 0 bases; junction bases not matched to a gene: 8. The CDR3 covers 16 residues. The CDR3 sequence: CSANDPTSVSYNEQFF. Written as DNA, the CDR3 is TGCAGTGCTAATGACCCGACTAGCGTCTCCTACAATGAGCAGTTCTTC.

The gene calls are TRBV4-3 and TRBJ1-4, with D unclear. Germline CDR1 reads LGHNA; CDR2 reads YSLEER. The CDR3 is 15 amino acids. V lost 0 bases and J 3 bases, leaving 8 bases between the germline ends. In DNA, the CDR3 is TGCGCCAGCAGCCAAGATATCGCAGCTAATGAAAAACTGTTTTTT. This translates into CASSQDIAANEKLFF.

The chain carries TRBV6-5 and TRBJ1-2; TRBD1 aligns across 8 bases. This CDR3 is 12 amino acids long. Germline V CDR1 and CDR2: MNHEY, SVGAGI. Germline trimming cut 6 bases from V and 8 bases from J; bases unmatched to any gene: 5. In DNA form, the CDR3 reads TGTGCCAGCAGACGAACAGGGGGAGGCTACACCTTC. Its protein product is CASRRTGGGYTF.

The chain carries TRBV28 and TRBJ2-2; TRBD1 matches 7 bases. The CDR3 length is 14 residues. Germline CDR1 is MDHEN and CDR2 is SYDVKM. V dropped 6 bases and J dropped 3; count of bases not matched to a gene: 4. The CDR3 DNA reads TGTGCCAGCAGAAGACAGGGAGACACCGGGGAGCTGTTTTTT. This encodes CASRRQGDTGELFF.

The chain has TRBV13 and TRBJ1-3; tentatively, D is TRBD1 (5 bases). Trimming cost V 2 bases and J 0 bases, with 11 bases left between them. Germline V gives CDR1 PRHDT, CDR2 FYEKMQ (reference sequence). There are 16 residues in the CDR3. The CDR3 loop is CASSLQGDFSGNTIYF. In nucleotides, the CDR3 is TGTGCCAGCAGCTTACAAGGGGATTTCTCTGGAAACACCATATATTTT.

The genes are TRBV2 and TRBJ2-2, with 11 bases aligning to TRBD2. The CDR3 runs 15 residues. Germline CDR1 SNHLY, CDR2 FYNNEI. With 7 bases clipped from V and 2 bases from J, the junction kept 3 bases outside the gene matches. The CDR3 sequence is CASKGTSGNTGELFF. In DNA, the CDR3 is TGTGCCAGCAAAGGGACTAGCGGAAACACCGGGGAGCTGTTTTTT.

The CDR3 DNA is TGTGCCAGCAGCTTACCCCCAGGAGCCAACGTCCTGACTTTC. This gives the protein CASSLPPGANVLTF. The chain joins TRBV7-9 to TRBJ2-6; D unresolved. The CDR3 extends over 14 amino acids. Trimming removed 2 bases at V and 7 bases at J, with 9 bases between. Looked up from germline, CDR1 is SEHNR and CDR2 is FQNEAQ (reference sequence).

The chain couples TRBV2 to TRBJ1-5, with D uncertain. V was shortened by 2 bases and J by 5 bases, with 13 bases between the two germline ends. This CDR3 is 15 amino acids long. CDR1 SNHLY and CDR2 FYNNEI come from the germline V gene. The CDR3 DNA is TGTGCCAGCAGTGAACTTCAAGGCGGTTATCAGCCCCAGCATTTT. Residues: CASSELQGGYQPQHF. Full variable domain (remainder filled in from reference TRBV2 and TRBJ1-5): EPEVTQTPSHQVTQMGQEVILRCVPISNHLYFYWYRQILGQKVEFLVSFYNNEISEKSEIFDDQFSVERPDGSNFTLKIRSTKLEDSAMYFCASSELQGGYQPQHFGDGTRLSIL.

V usage is TRBV10-3 and J usage is TRBJ2-3; tentative D call: TRBD2 (6 bases). The V and J ends lost 2 bases and 0 bases respectively, with 15 bases between them. The CDR3 extends over 17 amino acids. Germline loops: CDR1 ENHRY, CDR2 SYGVKD. The CDR3 reads CAISEGGSGPSTDTQYF. DNA for the CDR3: TGTGCCATCAGTGAGGGGGGGAGCGGGCCTAGCACAGATACGCAGTATTTT.

The gene calls are TRBV28 and TRBJ1-2, with a possible D match to TRBD1 (5 bases). There are 12 residues in the CDR3. Germline values: CDR1 MDHEN, CDR2 SYDVKM. Trimming took 2 bases from V and 5 from J, leaving 6 bases between them. CDR3 in amino acids: CASSLRQYGYTF. CDR3 DNA: TGTGCCAGCAGTTTACGACAGTATGGCTACACCTTC.